This is a list of T cell receptor beta chains from one sample in a study of monozygotic twins with cystic fibrosis. Repertoires were generated with immunoSEQ multiplex PCR, while TCRdb's copy carries only in-frame clones and drops some. The data contain approximately 25,000 clones, roughly 90% of them singletons. Sequences were obtained from blood. The receptors come from a girl aged 2 to 9 with cystic fibrosis. Each CDR3 is given with its conserved first and last residue. D genes are given only for firm matches. Expanded clones are given a class, and other clones once, few, many or no size at all.

j_call,d_call,v_call,clone_size,cdr3_aa,cdr3_nt
TRBJ1-1,-,TRBV20-1,-,CSYGGIEAFF,TGCAGTTACGGGGGGATTGAAGCTTTCTTT
TRBJ2-7,TRBD1,TRBV6-5,-,CASSYFPGQGPYEQYF,TGTGCCAGCAGTTACTTCCCGGGACAGGGTCCCTACGAGCAGTACTTC
TRBJ1-3,-,TRBV15,-,CATSRGTGSSSGNTIYF,TGTGCCACCAGCAGAGGTACGGGGTCGAGCTCTGGAAACACCATATATTTT
TRBJ1-6,TRBD1,TRBV4-3,-,CASSQDRQGYSPLHF,TGCGCCAGCAGCCAGGATAGACAGGGCTACTCACCCCTCCACTTT
TRBJ1-4,-,TRBV2,-,CATSERAGEKLFF,TGTGCCACCTCCGAGAGGGCGGGTGAAAAACTGTTTTTT
TRBJ2-3,-,TRBV7-9,-,CASSLDGRGPDTQYF,TGTGCCAGCAGCTTAGATGGCCGGGGTCCAGATACGCAGTATTTT
TRBJ1-1,-,TRBV5-4,-,CASSLPRGKDTEAFF,TGTGCCAGCAGCTTGCCCCGGGGCAAGGACACTGAAGCTTTCTTT
TRBJ1-5,-,TRBV11-2,-,CASSASRGGNQPQHF,TGTGCCAGCAGTGCGAGTCGGGGTGGCAATCAGCCCCAGCATTTT
TRBJ2-1,TRBD2,TRBV7-7,once,CASSPKREDSNEQFF,TGTGCCAGCAGCCCAAAGCGGGAGGACTCCAATGAGCAGTTCTTC
TRBJ2-3,TRBD2,TRBV7-6,-,CASSLARAGGTDTQYF,TGTGCCAGCAGCTTAGCGCGAGCGGGGGGCACAGATACGCAGTATTTT
TRBJ2-7,-,TRBV5-1,-,CASSLLASSYEQYF,TGCGCCAGCAGCTTGCTAGCCTCCTCCTACGAGCAGTACTTC
TRBJ1-5,-,TRBV7-2,few,CASSQEGYSNQPQHF,TGTGCCAGCAGCCAAGAAGGATATAGCAATCAGCCCCAGCATTTT
TRBJ2-2,TRBD1,TRBV7-2,-,CASSPLGQGGRNTGELFF,TGTGCCAGCAGCCCCCTAGGACAGGGGGGGAGAAACACCGGGGAGCTGTTTTTT
TRBJ1-2,-,TRBV5-1,-,CASGADPNYGYTF,TGCGCCAGCGGGGCAGACCCTAACTATGGCTACACCTTC
TRBJ1-2,TRBD1,TRBV6-5,-,CASQDRAYGYTF,TGTGCCAGCCAAGACAGGGCCTATGGCTACACCTTC
TRBJ2-1,TRBD1,TRBV27,few,CASSSRTGSYNEQFF,TGTGCCAGCAGTTCCAGGACAGGGTCCTACAATGAGCAGTTCTTC
TRBJ1-5,-,TRBV4-1,-,CASSPSDGAYQPQHF,TGCGCCAGCAGCCCCTCTGATGGGGCTTATCAGCCCCAGCATTTT